This T cell receptor beta chain was recorded in a study of beta chain features in type 1 diabetes. The CDR3 consists of 13 residues. Per germline, CDR1 SGHTA and CDR2 FQGNSA. V lost 3 bases, J lost 5 bases, and 1 base stayed unmatched. What was sequenced were expressed TCRB transcripts, since all of the isolated RNA had been reverse transcribed. The method was immunoSEQ multiplex PCR; TCRdb's version includes in-frame clones alone and lacks a portion of them. The sample records roughly 140,000 clones, 6.9% being singletons. The sample was central memory CD4+ T cells from blood. The clonotype comes from a woman in her 30s in good health. The chain employs TRBV7-2 and TRBJ1-5; TRBD1 aligns across 7 bases. Here the CDR3 DNA reads TGTGCCAGCAGCTTGGGACAGTATCAGCCCCAGCATTTT. Protein sequence: CASSLGQYQPQHF.